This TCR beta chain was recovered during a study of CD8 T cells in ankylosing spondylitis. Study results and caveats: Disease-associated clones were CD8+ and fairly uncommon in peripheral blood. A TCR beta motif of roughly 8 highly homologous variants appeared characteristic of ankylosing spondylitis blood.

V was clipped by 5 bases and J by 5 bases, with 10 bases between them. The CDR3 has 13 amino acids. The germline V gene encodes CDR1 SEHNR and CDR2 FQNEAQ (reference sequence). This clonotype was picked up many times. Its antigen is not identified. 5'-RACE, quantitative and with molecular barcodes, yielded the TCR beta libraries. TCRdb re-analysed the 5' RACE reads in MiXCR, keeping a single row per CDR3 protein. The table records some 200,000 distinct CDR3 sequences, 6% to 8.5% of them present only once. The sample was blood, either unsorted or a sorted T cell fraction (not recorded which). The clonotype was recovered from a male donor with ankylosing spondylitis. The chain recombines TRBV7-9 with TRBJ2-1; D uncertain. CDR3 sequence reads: CASSVNRDNEQFF. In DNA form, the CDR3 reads TGTGCCAGCAGCGTAAACCGGGACAATGAGCAGTTCTTC.